This TCR beta chain was found in a study of ipilimumab plus nivolumab after autologous stem cell transplantation. At the level of the study: Patients received a median of roughly 5 ipilimumab and roughly 8 nivolumab doses. The DLBCL group included primary refractory and relapsed cases.

Measured with immunoSEQ multiplex PCR; TCRdb has only the in-frame clones, and not every one. The repertoire holds fewer than 30,000 clones, with just over 85% as singletons. Germline CDR1 is SNHLY and CDR2 is FYNNEI. V was pared by 7 bases and J by 0 bases, with 13 bases between. The CDR3 covers 15 residues. Notes on the study in general: TCR repertoire, Treg phenotype and gut microbiota reportedly support more study of this approach.

Concerning this clone itself: No antigen is known for it.

The specimen was PBMCs, collected in a trial of ipilimumab plus nivolumab as post-transplant consolidation. The chain recombines TRBV2 with TRBJ2-1, with D maybe TRBD1 (6 bases). This receptor was obtained from a male donor with diffuse large B-cell lymphoma. CDR3 sequence (DNA): TGTGCCAGCACCCCAGGGGAAACCTCCTACAATGAGCAGTTCTTC. It encodes CASTPGETSYNEQFF.